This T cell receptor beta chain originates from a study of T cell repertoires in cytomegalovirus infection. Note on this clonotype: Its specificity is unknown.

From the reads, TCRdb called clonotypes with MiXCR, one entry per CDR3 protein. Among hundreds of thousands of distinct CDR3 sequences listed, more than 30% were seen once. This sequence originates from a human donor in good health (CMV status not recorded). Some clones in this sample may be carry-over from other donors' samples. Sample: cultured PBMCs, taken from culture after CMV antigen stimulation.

The CDR3 is CASNLFSSPLHF. The CDR3 DNA sequence: TGTGCCAGCAACCTTTTTTCTTCACCCCTCCACTTT. The chain recombines TRBV28 with TRBJ1-6, with D unresolved. Trimming stripped 7 bases from V and 9 bases from J, with 10 bases between. CDR1 is MDHEN and CDR2 is SYDVKM in the germline V gene. This CDR3 is 12 amino acids long.